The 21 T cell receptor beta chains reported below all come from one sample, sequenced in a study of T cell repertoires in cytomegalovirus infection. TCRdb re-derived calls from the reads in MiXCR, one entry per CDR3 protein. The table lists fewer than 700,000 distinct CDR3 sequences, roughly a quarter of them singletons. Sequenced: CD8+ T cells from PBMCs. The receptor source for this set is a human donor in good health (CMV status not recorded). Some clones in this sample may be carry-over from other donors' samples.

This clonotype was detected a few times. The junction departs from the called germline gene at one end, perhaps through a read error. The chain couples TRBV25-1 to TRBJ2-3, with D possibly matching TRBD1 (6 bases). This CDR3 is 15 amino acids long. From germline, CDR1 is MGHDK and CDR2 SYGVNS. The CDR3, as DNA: TGTGCCAGCACTGAAGGTACAGGGAGCACAGATACGCAGTATTTT. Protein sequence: CASTEGTGSTDTQYF.

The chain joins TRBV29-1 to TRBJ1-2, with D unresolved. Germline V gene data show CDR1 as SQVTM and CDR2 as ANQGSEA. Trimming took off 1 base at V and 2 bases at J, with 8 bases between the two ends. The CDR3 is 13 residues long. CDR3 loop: CSVEGFLNYGYTF. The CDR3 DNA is TGCAGCGTTGAAGGCTTTCTGAACTATGGCTACACCTTC.

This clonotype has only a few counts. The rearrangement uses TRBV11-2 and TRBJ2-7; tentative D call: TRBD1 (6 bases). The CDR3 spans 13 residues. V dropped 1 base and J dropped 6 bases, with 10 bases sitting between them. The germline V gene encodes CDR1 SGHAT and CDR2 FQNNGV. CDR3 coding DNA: TGTGCCAGCAGCTTAGGAGGGGGTCGCGAGCAGTACGTC. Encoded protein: CASSLGGGREQYV.

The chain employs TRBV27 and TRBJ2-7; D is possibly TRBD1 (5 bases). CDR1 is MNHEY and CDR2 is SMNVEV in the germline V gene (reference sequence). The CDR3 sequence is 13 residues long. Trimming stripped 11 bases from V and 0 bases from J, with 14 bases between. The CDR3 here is CADKGAYSYEQYV. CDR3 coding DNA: TGTGCCGACAAAGGGGCCTACTCCTACGAGCAGTACGTC.

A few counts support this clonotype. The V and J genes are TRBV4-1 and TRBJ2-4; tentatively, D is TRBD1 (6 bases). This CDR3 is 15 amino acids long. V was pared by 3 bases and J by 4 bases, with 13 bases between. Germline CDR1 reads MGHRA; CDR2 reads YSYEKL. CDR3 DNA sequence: TGCGCCAGCAGCCACCGACAGGATTTTAAAAACATTCAGTACTTC. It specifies CASSHRQDFKNIQYF.

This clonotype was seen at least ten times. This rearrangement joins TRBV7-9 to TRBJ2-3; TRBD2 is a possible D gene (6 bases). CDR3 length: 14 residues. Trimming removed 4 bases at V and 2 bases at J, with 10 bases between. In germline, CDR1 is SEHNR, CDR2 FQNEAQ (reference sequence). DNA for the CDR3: TGTGCCAGCAGCTCGCGGGGATACACAGATACGCAGTATTTT. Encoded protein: CASSSRGYTDTQYF.

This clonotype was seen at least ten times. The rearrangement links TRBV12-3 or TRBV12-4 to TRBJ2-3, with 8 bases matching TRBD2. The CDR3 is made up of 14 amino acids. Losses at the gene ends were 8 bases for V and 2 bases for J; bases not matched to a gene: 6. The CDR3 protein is CASGIAGHTDTQYF. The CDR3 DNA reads TGTGCCAGCGGGATAGCGGGACACACAGATACGCAGTATTTT.

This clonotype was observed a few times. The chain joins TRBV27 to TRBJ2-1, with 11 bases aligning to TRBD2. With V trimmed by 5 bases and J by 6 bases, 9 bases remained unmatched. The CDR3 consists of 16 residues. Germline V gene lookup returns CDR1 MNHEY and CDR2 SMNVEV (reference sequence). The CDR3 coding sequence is TGTGCCAGCAGTCTTACTACTAGCGGGGGAAGCAATGAGCAGTTCTTC. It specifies CASSLTTSGGSNEQFF.

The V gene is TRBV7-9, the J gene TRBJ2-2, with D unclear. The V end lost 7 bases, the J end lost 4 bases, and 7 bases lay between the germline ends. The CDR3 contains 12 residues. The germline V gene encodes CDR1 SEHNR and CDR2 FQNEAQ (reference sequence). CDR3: CASILSTGELFF. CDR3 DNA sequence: TGTGCCAGCATCCTTAGCACCGGGGAGCTGTTTTTT.

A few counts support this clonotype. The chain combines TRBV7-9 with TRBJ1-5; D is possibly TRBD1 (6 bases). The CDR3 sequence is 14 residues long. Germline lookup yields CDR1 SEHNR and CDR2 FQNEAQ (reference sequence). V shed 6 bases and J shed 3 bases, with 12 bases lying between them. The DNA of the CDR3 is TGTGCCAGCAGAATAGGGGGGGACAATCAGCCCCAGCATTTT. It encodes CASRIGGDNQPQHF. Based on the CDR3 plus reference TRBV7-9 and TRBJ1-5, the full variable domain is DTGVSQNPRHKITKRGQNVTFRCDPISEHNRLYWYRQTLGQGPEFLTYFQNEAQLEKSRLLSDRFSAERPKGSFSTLEIQRTEQGDSAMYLCASRIGGDNQPQHFGDGTRLSIL.

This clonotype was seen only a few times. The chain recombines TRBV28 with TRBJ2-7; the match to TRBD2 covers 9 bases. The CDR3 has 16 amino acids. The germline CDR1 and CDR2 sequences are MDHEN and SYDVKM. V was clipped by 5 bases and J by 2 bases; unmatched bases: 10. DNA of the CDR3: TGTGCCAGCAGTCTTGGACTAGCGAACCCCACCTACGAGCAGTACGTC. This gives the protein CASSLGLANPTYEQYV.

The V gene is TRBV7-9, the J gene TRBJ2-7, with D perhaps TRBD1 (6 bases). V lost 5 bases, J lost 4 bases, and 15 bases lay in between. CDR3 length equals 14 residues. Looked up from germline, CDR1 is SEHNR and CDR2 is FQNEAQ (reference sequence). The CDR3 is CASSPRDIPYEQYF. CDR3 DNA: TGTGCCAGCAGCCCCCGGGACATACCATACGAGCAGTACTTC.

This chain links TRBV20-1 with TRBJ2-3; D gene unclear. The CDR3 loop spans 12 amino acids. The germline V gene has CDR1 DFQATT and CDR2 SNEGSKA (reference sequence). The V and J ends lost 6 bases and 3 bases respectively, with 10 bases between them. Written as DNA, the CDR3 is TGCAGTGCCTTAGATATTACAGATACGCAGTATTTT. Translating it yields CSALDITDTQYF.

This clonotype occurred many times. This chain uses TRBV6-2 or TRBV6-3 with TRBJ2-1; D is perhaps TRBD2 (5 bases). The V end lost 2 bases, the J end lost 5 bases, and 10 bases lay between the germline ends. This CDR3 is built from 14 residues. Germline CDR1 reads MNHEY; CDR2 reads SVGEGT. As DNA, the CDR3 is TGTGCCAGCAGTTACATGGAGGATAACAATGAGCAGTTCTTC. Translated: CASSYMEDNNEQFF.

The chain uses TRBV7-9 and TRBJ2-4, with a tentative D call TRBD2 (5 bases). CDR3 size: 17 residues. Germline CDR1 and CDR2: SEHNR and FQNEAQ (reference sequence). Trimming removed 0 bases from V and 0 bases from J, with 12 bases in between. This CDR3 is CASSLATAGLAKNIQYF. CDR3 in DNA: TGTGCCAGCAGCTTAGCGACCGCCGGACTAGCCAAAAACATTCAGTACTTC. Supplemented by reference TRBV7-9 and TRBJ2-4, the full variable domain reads DTGVSQNPRHKITKRGQNVTFRCDPISEHNRLYWYRQTLGQGPEFLTYFQNEAQLEKSRLLSDRFSAERPKGSFSTLEIQRTEQGDSAMYLCASSLATAGLAKNIQYFGAGTRLSVL.

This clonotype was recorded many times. CDR3: CSVRWSGANVLTF. In DNA form, the CDR3 reads TGCAGCGTTCGGTGGTCTGGGGCCAACGTCCTGACTTTC. The V call is TRBV29-1, the J call TRBJ2-6; no firm D call. The V gene lost 5 bases and the J gene lost 1 base, with 6 bases spanning the gap. The CDR3 runs to 13 residues. Germline CDR1 reads SQVTM; CDR2 reads ANQGSEA.

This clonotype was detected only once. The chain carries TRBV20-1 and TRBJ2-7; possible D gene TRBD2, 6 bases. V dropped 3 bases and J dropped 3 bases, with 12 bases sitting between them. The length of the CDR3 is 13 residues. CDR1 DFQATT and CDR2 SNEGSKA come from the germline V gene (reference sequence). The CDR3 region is CSASGSRIYEQYV. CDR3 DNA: TGCAGTGCTAGCGGGAGTCGGATCTACGAGCAGTACGTC.

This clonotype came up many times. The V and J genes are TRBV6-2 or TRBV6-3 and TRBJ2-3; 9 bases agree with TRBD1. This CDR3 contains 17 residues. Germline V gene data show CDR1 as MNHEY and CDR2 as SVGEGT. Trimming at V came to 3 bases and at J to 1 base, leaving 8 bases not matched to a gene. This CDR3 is CASSYPIQGAGTDTQYF. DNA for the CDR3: TGTGCCAGCAGTTATCCCATACAGGGGGCTGGCACAGATACGCAGTATTTT.

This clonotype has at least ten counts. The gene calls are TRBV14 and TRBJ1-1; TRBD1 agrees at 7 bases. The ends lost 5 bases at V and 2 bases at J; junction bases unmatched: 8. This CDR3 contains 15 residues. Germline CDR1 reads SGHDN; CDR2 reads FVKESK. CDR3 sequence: CASSFWDSVNTEAFF. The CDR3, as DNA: TGTGCCAGCAGCTTTTGGGACAGTGTTAACACTGAAGCTTTCTTT.

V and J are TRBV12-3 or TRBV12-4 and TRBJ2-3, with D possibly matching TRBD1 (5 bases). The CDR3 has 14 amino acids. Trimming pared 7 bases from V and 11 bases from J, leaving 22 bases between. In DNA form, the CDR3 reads TGTGCCAGCACATCGTTGGGGCAGGTAGGGGAGCAGTATTTT. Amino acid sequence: CASTSLGQVGEQYF.

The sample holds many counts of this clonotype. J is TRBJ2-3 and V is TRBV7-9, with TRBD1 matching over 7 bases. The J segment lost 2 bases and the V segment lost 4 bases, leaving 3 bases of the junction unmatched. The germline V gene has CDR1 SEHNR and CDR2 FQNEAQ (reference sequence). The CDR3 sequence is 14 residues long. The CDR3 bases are TGTGCCAGCAGCTCAGGGACAGCCACAGATACGCAGTATTTT. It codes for CASSSGTATDTQYF.